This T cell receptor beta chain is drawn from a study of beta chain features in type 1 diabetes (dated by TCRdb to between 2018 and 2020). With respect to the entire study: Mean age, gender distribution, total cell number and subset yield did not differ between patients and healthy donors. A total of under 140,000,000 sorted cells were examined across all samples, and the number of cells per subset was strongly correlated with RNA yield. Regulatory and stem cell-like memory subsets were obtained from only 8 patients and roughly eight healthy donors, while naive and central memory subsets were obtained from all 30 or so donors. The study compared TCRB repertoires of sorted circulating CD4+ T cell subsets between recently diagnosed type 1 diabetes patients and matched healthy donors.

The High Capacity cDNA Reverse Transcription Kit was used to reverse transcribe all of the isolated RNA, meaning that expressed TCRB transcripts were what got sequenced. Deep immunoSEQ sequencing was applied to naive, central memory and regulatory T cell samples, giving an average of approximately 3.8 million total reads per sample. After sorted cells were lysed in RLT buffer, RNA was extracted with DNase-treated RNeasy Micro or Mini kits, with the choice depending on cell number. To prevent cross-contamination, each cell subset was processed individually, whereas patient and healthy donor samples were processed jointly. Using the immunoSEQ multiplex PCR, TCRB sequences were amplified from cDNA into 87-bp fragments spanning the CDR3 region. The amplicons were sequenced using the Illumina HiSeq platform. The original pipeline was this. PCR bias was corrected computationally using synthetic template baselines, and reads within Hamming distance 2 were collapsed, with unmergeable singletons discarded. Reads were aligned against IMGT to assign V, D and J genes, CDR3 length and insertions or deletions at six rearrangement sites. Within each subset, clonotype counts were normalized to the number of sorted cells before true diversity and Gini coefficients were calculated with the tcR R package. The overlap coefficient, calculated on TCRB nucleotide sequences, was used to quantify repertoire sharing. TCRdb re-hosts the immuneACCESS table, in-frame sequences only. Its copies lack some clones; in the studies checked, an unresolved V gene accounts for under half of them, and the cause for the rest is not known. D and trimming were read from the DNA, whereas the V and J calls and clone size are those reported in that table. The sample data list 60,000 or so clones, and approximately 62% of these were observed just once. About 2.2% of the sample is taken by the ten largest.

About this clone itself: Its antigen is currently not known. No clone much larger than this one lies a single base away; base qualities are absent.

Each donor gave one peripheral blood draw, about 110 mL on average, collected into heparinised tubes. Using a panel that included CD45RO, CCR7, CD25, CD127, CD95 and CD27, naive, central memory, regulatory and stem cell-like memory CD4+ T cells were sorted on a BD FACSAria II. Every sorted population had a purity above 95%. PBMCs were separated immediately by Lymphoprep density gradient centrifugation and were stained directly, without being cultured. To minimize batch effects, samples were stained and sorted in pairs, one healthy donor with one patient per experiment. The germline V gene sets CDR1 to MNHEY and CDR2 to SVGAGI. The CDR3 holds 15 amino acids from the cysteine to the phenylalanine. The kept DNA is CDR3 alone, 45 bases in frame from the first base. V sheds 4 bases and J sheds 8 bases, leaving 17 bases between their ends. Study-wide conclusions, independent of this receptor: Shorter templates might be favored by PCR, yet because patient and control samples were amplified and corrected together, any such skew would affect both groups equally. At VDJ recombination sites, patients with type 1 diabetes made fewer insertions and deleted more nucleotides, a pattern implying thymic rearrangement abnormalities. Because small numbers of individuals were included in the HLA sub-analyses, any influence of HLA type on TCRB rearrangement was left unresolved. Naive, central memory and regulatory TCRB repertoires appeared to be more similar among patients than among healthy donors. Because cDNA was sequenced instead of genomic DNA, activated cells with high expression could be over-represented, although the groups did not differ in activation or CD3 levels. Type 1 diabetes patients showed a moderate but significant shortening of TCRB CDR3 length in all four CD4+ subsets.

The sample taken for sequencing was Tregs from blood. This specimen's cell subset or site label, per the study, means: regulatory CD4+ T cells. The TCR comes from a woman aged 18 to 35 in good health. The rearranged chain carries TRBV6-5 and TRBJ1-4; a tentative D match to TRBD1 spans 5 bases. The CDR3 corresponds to CASSLKTGGWEKLFF. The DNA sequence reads TGTGCCAGCAGTTTAAAAACCGGGGGTTGGGAAAAACTGTTTTTT.